These T cell receptor beta chains were read from a single sample in a study of PD-1 and CTLA-4 blockade in melanoma. TCRdb keeps only in-frame clones here, not all; method: immunoSEQ multiplex PCR. The sample holds about 31,000 clones; about nine tenths are singletons and the top ten take more than 5.5%. The sample in question was CD8+ T cells from peripheral blood, obtained from a patient given anti-PD-1 treatment. The origin of the receptors is a human donor with melanoma. The CDR3 runs from the conserved cysteine through the conserved F or W. Each record gives: J gene, V gene, clone size, D gene, CDR3 protein, CDR3 DNA. A D gene is named only where the DNA matches it firmly. Not every row has a clone size; where given, it reads once, few, many or a size class.

>TRBJ1-1|TRBV4-3|once|-
CASSQVGTFEFQNTEAFF
TGCGCCAGCAGCCAAGTAGGGACTTTTGAGTTTCAGAACACTGAAGCTTTCTTT
>TRBJ1-1|TRBV4-1|-|-
CASSQGEGAFF
TGCGCCAGCAGCCAGGGGGAGGGCGCTTTCTTT
>TRBJ2-2|TRBV28|-|-
CASSRQVNTGELFF
TGTGCCAGCAGCCGACAGGTGAACACCGGGGAGCTGTTTTTT
>TRBJ1-2|TRBV6-4|-|-
CASSDSIPPNYGYTF
TGTGCCAGCAGTGACTCGATTCCACCTAACTATGGCTACACCTTC
>TRBJ2-7|TRBV28|-|-
CASSRQGSRASYEQYF
TGTGCCAGCAGCCGCCAGGGGTCAAGAGCCTCCTACGAGCAGTACTTC
>TRBJ2-4|TRBV12-3/TRBV12-4|-|-
CASSLQGNIQYF
TGTGCCAGCAGCCTACAGGGAAACATTCAGTACTTC
>TRBJ2-7|TRBV4-1|-|-
CASSQGLGDEQYF
TGCGCCAGCAGCCAAGGCTTGGGCGACGAGCAGTACTTC
>TRBJ2-5|TRBV2|-|-
CASSPSDPKETQYF
TGTGCCAGCAGTCCCTCGGACCCAAAAGAGACCCAGTACTTC
>TRBJ2-2|TRBV27|-|-
CASRNIRSPLNTGELFF
TGTGCCAGCAGAAATATCAGGTCTCCCCTGAACACCGGGGAGCTGTTTTTT
>TRBJ1-2|TRBV27|-|-
CASSPNLGFAYGYTF
TGTGCCAGCAGTCCCAACCTGGGGTTTGCCTATGGCTACACCTTC
>TRBJ2-3|TRBV13|-|-
CASSQDRRLTDTQYF
TGTGCCAGCAGCCAGGATCGGAGGCTCACAGATACGCAGTATTTT
>TRBJ1-4|TRBV6-2/TRBV6-3|-|-
CASSAGTDPHSATNEKLFF
TGTGCCAGCAGCGCCGGGACTGACCCCCATTCCGCAACTAATGAAAAACTGTTTTTT
>TRBJ2-1|TRBV6-2/TRBV6-3|-|-
CASSLPYNEQFF
TGTGCCAGCAGTTTACCTTACAATGAGCAGTTCTTC
>TRBJ1-1|TRBV6-5|few|-
CASTITGGGTEAFF
TGTGCCAGCACCATAACCGGGGGCGGTACTGAAGCTTTCTTT
>TRBJ1-1|TRBV5-6|-|-
CASSLWGSTEAFF
TGTGCCAGCAGCTTGTGGGGGAGCACTGAAGCTTTCTTT
>TRBJ2-5|TRBV11-2|-|-
CASSLGGVETQYF
TGTGCCAGCAGCTTAGGAGGGGTTGAGACCCAGTACTTC
>TRBJ1-1|TRBV28|few|-
CASSPRLLGAEAFF
TGTGCCAGCAGTCCTAGGCTCCTGGGCGCTGAAGCTTTCTTT
>TRBJ1-5|TRBV6-1|-|-
CASSEGWGGNQPQHF
TGTGCCAGCAGTGAAGGGTGGGGGGGCAATCAGCCCCAGCATTTT
>TRBJ1-6|TRBV5-5|-|-
CASSFQGMGNSPLHF
TGTGCCAGCAGCTTCCAGGGGATGGGTAATTCACCCCTCCACTTT
>TRBJ2-5|TRBV28|-|-
CASSFSVVQTQYF
TGTGCCAGCAGTTTTTCAGTGGTGCAGACCCAGTACTTC
>TRBJ2-1|TRBV20-1|-|-
CSARRGNEQFF
TGCAGTGCTAGGAGGGGAAATGAGCAGTTCTTC
>TRBJ2-7|TRBV5-6|few|-
CASSLISGATSYEQYF
TGTGCCAGCAGCTTGATCTCAGGGGCCACCTCCTACGAGCAGTACTTC
>TRBJ1-2|TRBV9|-|-
CASSVPSGADGYTF
TGTGCCAGCAGCGTACCCTCGGGGGCGGATGGCTACACCTTC
>TRBJ2-3|TRBV13|-|-
CASSLGPYREEGHTDTQYF
TGTGCCAGCAGCTTAGGGCCTTACAGGGAAGAGGGGCACACAGATACGCAGTATTTT
>TRBJ2-7|TRBV7-9|-|TRBD2
CASSLKSGAGSYEQYF
TGTGCCAGCAGCTTAAAAAGCGGGGCCGGCTCCTACGAGCAGTACTTC
>TRBJ2-3|TRBV7-9|-|-
CASSLATVPTDTQYF
TGTGCCAGCAGCTTAGCGACGGTACCCACAGATACGCAGTATTTT
>TRBJ1-4|TRBV5-6|-|-
CASSLGRTGSDYEKLFF
TGTGCCAGCAGCTTGGGTCGGACCGGGTCGGATTATGAAAAACTGTTTTTT
>TRBJ1-5|TRBV5-5|once|-
CASSLGQGSQPQHF
TGTGCCAGCAGCTTGGGGCAGGGTAGTCAGCCCCAGCATTTT
>TRBJ1-2|TRBV5-1|-|-
CASSLDKKGYTF
TGCGCCAGCAGCTTGGACAAGAAGGGCTACACCTTC
>TRBJ1-6|TRBV4-3|-|-
CASSQDFGTNNSPLHF
TGCGCCAGCAGCCAAGACTTCGGGACCAATAATTCACCCCTCCACTTT
>TRBJ2-7|TRBV12-3/TRBV12-4|-|-
CASTISGEQYF
TGTGCCAGCACCATTAGCGGCGAGCAGTACTTC
>TRBJ2-1|TRBV6-5|-|TRBD2
CASSYGEGNEQFF
TGTGCCAGCAGTTACGGGGAGGGAAATGAGCAGTTCTTC
>TRBJ1-1|TRBV6-5|-|-
CASSDSLGAFF
TGTGCCAGCAGCGACAGTCTTGGAGCTTTCTTT
>TRBJ2-1|TRBV6-5|-|TRBD1
CASTHRGSDNEQFF
TGTGCCAGCACCCACAGGGGCTCGGACAATGAGCAGTTCTTC
>TRBJ1-2|TRBV7-8|-|TRBD1
CASSSRQGAQANYGYTF
TGTGCCAGCAGCTCCCGACAGGGGGCCCAGGCGAACTATGGCTACACCTTC
>TRBJ1-1|TRBV6-6|-|-
CASSYGGADTEAFF
TGTGCCAGCAGTTACGGGGGCGCGGACACTGAAGCTTTCTTT
>TRBJ2-1|TRBV12-3/TRBV12-4|-|-
CASSPGSDEQFF
TGTGCCAGCAGTCCGGGCAGCGATGAGCAGTTCTTC